These 5 T cell receptor beta chains came from one sample sequenced in a study of T-cell memory formation after mild COVID-19. TCRdb redid the calling of the 5' RACE reads with MiXCR, one entry per CDR3 protein. The sample lists approximately 180,000 distinct CDR3 sequences, under 20% occurring once. Material for sequencing was PBMCs or a T cell subset sorted from them (not recorded which). The receptors come from an adult woman who had mild COVID-19 (a few samples of this study predate the infection). Cell type and time point are not known.

The chain employs TRBV30 and TRBJ2-7, with D possibly being TRBD2 (6 bases). Germline V CDR1 and CDR2: GTSNPN, SVGIG (reference sequence). V was shortened by 2 bases and J by 12 bases, with 20 bases between the two germline ends. This CDR3 comprises 13 residues. This CDR3 reads CAWSPKGAGIRYF. In nucleotides, the CDR3 is TGTGCCTGGAGTCCCAAGGGTGCGGGGATCCGGTACTTC.

This clonotype turned up a few times. The chain has TRBV7-2 and TRBJ2-1; 9 bases are shared with TRBD1. In germline, CDR1 is SGHTA, CDR2 FQGNSA. The CDR3 sequence is 16 residues long. Trimming took 2 bases from V and 8 from J; bases not matched to a gene: 10. The CDR3: CASSLSRGQGTDEQFF. The CDR3 nucleotides read TGTGCCAGCAGCTTATCCCGAGGACAGGGGACAGATGAGCAGTTCTTC.

The J gene is TRBJ2-1, the V gene TRBV5-1; 8 bases align to TRBD2. V gave up 0 bases and J gave up 3 bases; unmatched junction bases: 5. Germline V gives CDR1 SGHRS, CDR2 YFSETQ. CDR3 length: 16 amino acids. This chain's CDR3 is CASSLASSGHYNEQFF. The CDR3 DNA sequence: TGCGCCAGCAGCTTGGCCTCTAGCGGGCACTACAATGAGCAGTTCTTC. Complete variable domain (other parts from reference TRBV5-1 and TRBJ2-1): KAGVTQTPRYLIKTRGQQVTLSCSPISGHRSVSWYQQTPGQGLQFLFEYFSETQRNKGNFPGRFSGRQFSNSRSEMNVSTLELGDSALYLCASSLASSGHYNEQFFGPGTRLTVL.

The rearrangement uses TRBV12-3 or TRBV12-4 and TRBJ1-5; D might be TRBD1 (5 bases). The V and J ends lost 1 base and 1 base respectively, with 8 bases between them. This CDR3 has 15 residues. Here the CDR3 reads CASSLVGGSNQPQHF. For the CDR3, the DNA is TGTGCCAGCAGTTTAGTGGGGGGGAGCAATCAGCCCCAGCATTTT.

This clonotype occurred a few times. The J gene is TRBJ2-1, the V gene TRBV20-1; 15 nucleotides agree with TRBD2. The germline V gene encodes CDR1 DFQATT and CDR2 SNEGSKA (reference sequence). V shed 5 bases, J shed 8 bases, and the junction held 7 bases outside the gene matches. The CDR3 length is 15 residues. DNA for the CDR3: TGCAGTGCTCGGACTAGCGGGGGGGTGTTCGATGAGCAGTTCTTC. Encoded protein: CSARTSGGVFDEQFF.